This T cell receptor beta chain was retrieved from a study of beta chain features in type 1 diabetes. This clone has just a few counts. With 3 bases removed from V and 8 bases from J, the gap between germline ends came to 19 bases. The CDR3 sequence is 15 residues long. Germline CDR1 is MNHNS and CDR2 is SASEGT. The investigators reverse transcribed all of the isolated RNA, so they sequenced expressed TCRB transcripts. TCRdb keeps only in-frame clones here, not all; method: immunoSEQ multiplex PCR. This table has about 140,000 clones, 6.9% appearing once. The sequenced material came from central memory CD4+ T cells from blood. The receptor's source is a woman in her 30s in good health. The rearrangement uses TRBV6-1 and TRBJ1-2, with unresolved D. The CDR3 sequence is CASSESAKRTIGYTF. As DNA, the CDR3 is TGTGCCAGCAGTGAGTCCGCGAAGAGGACTATCGGCTACACCTTC.